This T cell receptor beta chain emerged from a study of vaccination and CD4 T cells after COVID-19. Germline loops: CDR1 MNHEY, CDR2 SVGEGT. CDR3 size: 14 residues. Unmatched junction bases numbered 3, after V lost 6 bases and J lost 1 base. The treatment denotes: approximately 9-day PBMC culture with coronavirus spike peptide pools or control peptides (ViraFEST assay). ViraFEST used peptide pools to expand antigen-specific T cells and subsequently sequenced their TCRs. Findings of the study overall: Relatively few convalescent patients and no early post-infection timepoints were analyzed. In convalescent patients, a median around 87% of post-vaccine SARS-CoV-2-reactive clones appeared only after vaccination.

Cultured CD4+ T-cell DNA underwent Oncomine TCR Beta short-read sequencing. One entry per CDR3 protein results from TCRdb running MiXCR on the PCR reads. The top ten clones hold roughly a third of a sample with about 10,000 distinct CDR3 sequences, approximately 57% of them seen once. A remark on this clonotype: Its target is not known.

Sequences were obtained from CD4+ T cells from blood, cultured in vitro. The rearrangement uses TRBV6-2 or TRBV6-3 and TRBJ2-3, with 8 bases aligning to TRBD2. The receptor was derived from a human donor who had recovered from COVID-19. The CDR3 protein is CASRGLAGTDTQYF. The CDR3 DNA reads TGTGCCAGCAGAGGACTAGCCGGCACAGATACGCAGTATTTT.